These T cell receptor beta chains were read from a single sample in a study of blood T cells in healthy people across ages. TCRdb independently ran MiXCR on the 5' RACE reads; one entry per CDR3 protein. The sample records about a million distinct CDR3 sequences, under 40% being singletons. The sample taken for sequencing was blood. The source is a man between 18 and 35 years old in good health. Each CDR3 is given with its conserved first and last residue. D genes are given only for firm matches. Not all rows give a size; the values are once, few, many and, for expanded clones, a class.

DNA: TGCAGTGCTAGAGATGAGTCGGGGGGGATTAATACGCAGTATTTT; CDR3: CSARDESGGINTQYF; D: TRBD2; J: TRBJ2-3; V: TRBV20-1; size: -
DNA: TGTGCCAGCACCTCAGGGGTCCGTGAGACCCAGTACTTC; CDR3: CASTSGVRETQYF; D: -; J: TRBJ2-5; V: TRBV7-9; size: -
DNA: TGTGCCAGCAGCGCAACGGTTCCCCATCGAGTCCTGAACACTGAAGCTTTCTTT; CDR3: CASSATVPHRVLNTEAFF; D: -; J: TRBJ1-1; V: TRBV7-8; size: many
DNA: TGCGCCAGGGACACCTTCGGGGAGCTGTTTTTT; CDR3: CARDTFGELFF; D: -; J: TRBJ2-2; V: TRBV4-3; size: -
DNA: TGTGCCAGTAGCTCTAGCACAGATACGCGGTATTTT; CDR3: CASSSSTDTRYF; D: -; J: TRBJ2-3; V: TRBV10-3; size: -
DNA: TGTGCCAGCAGCCCTCTGACCTGGGACAGGGGGTCACACAATGAGCAGTACTTC; CDR3: CASSPLTWDRGSHNEQYF; D: TRBD1; J: TRBJ2-7; V: TRBV7-9; size: -
DNA: TGTGCCAGCAGCCCTCACGGGACCATTAACTATGGCTACACCTTC; CDR3: CASSPHGTINYGYTF; D: -; J: TRBJ1-2; V: TRBV6-5; size: few
DNA: TGCAGTGCTAGAAATCAACTAGCGGGCCCTCCGAGTGAGCAGTTCTTC; CDR3: CSARNQLAGPPSEQFF; D: TRBD2; J: TRBJ2-1; V: TRBV20-1; size: -
DNA: TGCAGTGCTAGAGAACTAGGTGGGAATCAGCCCCAGCATTTT; CDR3: CSARELGGNQPQHF; D: -; J: TRBJ1-5; V: TRBV20-1; size: few
DNA: TGCGCCAGCAGCCCCCGGGAGGCGCCCGGAACTGAAGCTTTCTTT; CDR3: CASSPREAPGTEAFF; D: -; J: TRBJ1-1; V: TRBV4-1; size: -
DNA: TGTGCCAGCAGCCAAGATTTAGGGGCGTACACCGGGGAGCTGTTTTTT; CDR3: CASSQDLGAYTGELFF; D: -; J: TRBJ2-2; V: TRBV4-2; size: few
DNA: TGCAGCGTGGGGGAGGACAGGGGACAGCCCCAGCATTTT; CDR3: CSVGEDRGQPQHF; D: TRBD1; J: TRBJ1-5; V: TRBV29-1; size: few
DNA: TGTGCCAGTCGACCGGGCGGAGCCAAAAACATTCAGTACTTC; CDR3: CASRPGGAKNIQYF; D: -; J: TRBJ2-4; V: TRBV28; size: -
DNA: TGCAGCGCTAGGGACAGGGACTACGAGCAGTTCTTC; CDR3: CSARDRDYEQFF; D: TRBD1; J: TRBJ2-1; V: TRBV20-1; size: -
DNA: TGTGCCACCAGTGATCCCGGACGTTATGGCTACACCTTC; CDR3: CATSDPGRYGYTF; D: -; J: TRBJ1-2; V: TRBV24-1; size: -
DNA: TGTGCCAGCAGCGTCGACAGGTTGCGGAATCAGCCCCAGCATTTT; CDR3: CASSVDRLRNQPQHF; D: -; J: TRBJ1-5; V: TRBV12-3/TRBV12-4; size: few
DNA: TGTGCCAGCAGTCCAAGGGTCAGGGGAGTGGATGGCTACACCTTC; CDR3: CASSPRVRGVDGYTF; D: -; J: TRBJ1-2; V: TRBV6-2/TRBV6-3; size: few
DNA: TGTGCCAGCAGCCAAGTCCTAGCGTATGAGCAGTTCTTC; CDR3: CASSQVLAYEQFF; D: -; J: TRBJ2-1; V: TRBV3-1; size: few
DNA: TGTGCCAGCAGCCCTGGGACAGTCGGTGAGCAGTTCTTC; CDR3: CASSPGTVGEQFF; D: TRBD1; J: TRBJ2-1; V: TRBV11-2; size: few
DNA: TGCGCCAGCTCATTATCGGCGGGGGTCGAGCAAGAGACCCAGTACTTC; CDR3: CASSLSAGVEQETQYF; D: TRBD2; J: TRBJ2-5; V: TRBV4-1; size: -
DNA: TGTGCCAGCAGCTTATTGGCAGAGCGCAGACAGCCCCAGCATTTT; CDR3: CASSLLAERRQPQHF; D: -; J: TRBJ1-5; V: TRBV7-2; size: -
DNA: TGTGCCAGCAGTTTATCTCCCCCGTATGAAGCTTTCTTT; CDR3: CASSLSPPYEAFF; D: -; J: TRBJ1-1; V: TRBV27; size: -
DNA: TGCAGCGTGGCCGTGACTAGCGGGTCGAACGCCGGGGAGCTGTTTTTT; CDR3: CSVAVTSGSNAGELFF; D: TRBD2; J: TRBJ2-2; V: TRBV29-1; size: -
DNA: TGTGCCAGCAGTGATTCCGCCGAGCAGTACTTC; CDR3: CASSDSAEQYF; D: -; J: TRBJ2-7; V: TRBV2; size: few
DNA: TGCAGTGCCAGCCTCGGCACAGATACGCAGTATTTT; CDR3: CSASLGTDTQYF; D: -; J: TRBJ2-3; V: TRBV20-1; size: -
DNA: TGCGCCAGCAGCCAATTACAAAAGAACACTGAAGCTTTCTTT; CDR3: CASSQLQKNTEAFF; D: -; J: TRBJ1-1; V: TRBV4-3; size: few
DNA: TGCAGCGTGGACGGACTAACTAGCTACAATGAGCAGTTCTTC; CDR3: CSVDGLTSYNEQFF; D: -; J: TRBJ2-1; V: TRBV29-1; size: many
DNA: TGTGCCAGCTCACCATTCGATTCCACCCTAGGCTATGGCTACACCTTC; CDR3: CASSPFDSTLGYGYTF; D: -; J: TRBJ1-2; V: TRBV18; size: -
DNA: TGCAGTGCTAGGGCCGGGACAGGGCCTCTTGACTACACCTTC; CDR3: CSARAGTGPLDYTF; D: TRBD1; J: TRBJ1-2; V: TRBV20-1; size: -
DNA: TGTGCCAGCAGCGTTACCGGGACAGGGGTTGAAGCTTTCTTT; CDR3: CASSVTGTGVEAFF; D: TRBD1; J: TRBJ1-1; V: TRBV9; size: -
DNA: TGCGCCAGCAGCCAAGAGCCGGGACAGGGGGGGTACGAGCAGTACTTC; CDR3: CASSQEPGQGGYEQYF; D: TRBD1; J: TRBJ2-7; V: TRBV4-3; size: -
DNA: TGTGCCAGCAGCGTAGGAGGGCGGGCTAGCACAGATACGCAGTATTTT; CDR3: CASSVGGRASTDTQYF; D: -; J: TRBJ2-3; V: TRBV9; size: few
DNA: TGTGCCAGCAGTTTAAATCCCGGGGGAACGAGTGAGCAGTTCTTC; CDR3: CASSLNPGGTSEQFF; D: -; J: TRBJ2-1; V: TRBV12-3/TRBV12-4; size: -
DNA: TGCAGTGCCAAAGGGCAAAACCGGGGGCGTGAGCAGTTCTTC; CDR3: CSAKGQNRGREQFF; D: -; J: TRBJ2-1; V: TRBV20-1; size: few
DNA: TGTGCCAGCAGTTTAGTAGCGGGAGCAAAGCACCACGAGCAGTACTTC; CDR3: CASSLVAGAKHHEQYF; D: TRBD2; J: TRBJ2-7; V: TRBV12-3/TRBV12-4; size: -
DNA: TGTGCCAGCAGTTTGCAGGGGGCGGTAGATACGCAGTATTTT; CDR3: CASSLQGAVDTQYF; D: TRBD1; J: TRBJ2-3; V: TRBV27; size: -
DNA: TGTGCCAGCAGCCAAGCCCGAGGTAGCAATCAGCCCCAGCATTTT; CDR3: CASSQARGSNQPQHF; D: -; J: TRBJ1-5; V: TRBV4-2; size: few
DNA: TGTGCCAGCAGTTTATCTGGCAGGGTGGGCACTGAAGCTTTCTTT; CDR3: CASSLSGRVGTEAFF; D: -; J: TRBJ1-1; V: TRBV27; size: -